This T cell receptor beta chain was recorded in a study of STAT5B mutations in CD4+ large granular lymphocyte leukemia. Study-level results: Main leukemic clonotypes were patient-specific, but about 26% appeared at low frequency elsewhere.

Buffy coats from healthy blood donors served as controls. Concerning this clone: Antigen: not known.

Some clones are missing from TCRdb's copy, which holds only in-frame ones; the method was immunoSEQ multiplex PCR. Of about 32,000 clones listed, 85% are singletons. The CDR3 spans 15 residues. Trimming removed 6 bases from V and 0 bases from J, with 11 bases in between. Germline loops: CDR1 MNHEY, CDR2 SVGAGI. This clonotype originated in a human donor in good health. The sample consisted of CD4+ T cells from blood buffy coats. V gene TRBV6-5 combines with J gene TRBJ1-4; D might be TRBD1 (6 bases). The CDR3 region has the DNA TGTGCCAGCAGGCCCAGACAGGCAACTAATGAAAAACTGTTTTTT. Protein: CASRPRQATNEKLFF.